This entry lists 14 T cell receptor beta chains sequenced from one sample in a study of blood T cell repertoires in COVID-19. The method was immunoSEQ multiplex PCR; TCRdb's version includes in-frame clones alone and lacks a portion of them. The sample shows 250,000 or so clones, more than 85% of them seen only once. Specimen: PBMCs or T cells enriched from blood (not recorded which). The receptor set was obtained from a middle-aged man who had recovered from COVID-19.

Only one count was recorded for this clone. This chain connects TRBV5-1 to TRBJ2-1; unclear D gene. Germline V CDR1 and CDR2: SGHRS, YFSETQ. Trimming took off 1 base at V and 1 base at J, with 9 bases between the two ends. The CDR3 is 15 residues long. CDR3 sequence: CASSLRVDSYNEQFF. The CDR3 nucleotides are TGCGCCAGCAGCTTGCGAGTAGATTCCTACAATGAGCAGTTCTTC.

The chain joins TRBV15 to TRBJ2-1; 7 bases agree with TRBD1. V shed 6 bases and J 4 bases; nucleotides not matched to a gene: 9. Germline CDR1 LNHNV, CDR2 YYDKDF (reference sequence). This CDR3 region has 15 residues. CDR3 in DNA: TGTGCCACCAGAAGACCACAGGGGCCGTACAATGAGCAGTTCTTC. Protein product: CATRRPQGPYNEQFF. The variable domain in full, completed from reference TRBV15 and TRBJ2-1, reads DAMVIQNPRYQVTQFGKPVTLSCSQTLNHNVMYWYQQKSSQAPKLLFHYYDKDFNNEADTPDNFQSRRPNTSFCFLDIRSPGLGDTAMYLCATRRPQGPYNEQFFGPGTRLTVL.

This chain joins TRBV6-6 and TRBJ2-4; weak D call: TRBD2 (6 bases). V shed 0 bases and J shed 15 bases, with 15 bases lying between them. The CDR3 extends over 13 amino acids. From germline, CDR1 is MNHNY and CDR2 SVGAGI (reference sequence). The CDR3 is CASSYSLGEVRYF. The CDR3, as DNA: TGTGCCAGCAGTTACTCCCTGGGGGAGGTACGGTACTTC.

V gene TRBV7-9 combines with J gene TRBJ2-7, with D uncertain. V shed 5 bases and J shed 0 bases, with 17 bases lying between them. Germline V gene sequence: CDR1 SEHNR, CDR2 FQNEAQ (reference sequence). The CDR3 is 16 amino acids. The CDR3 DNA follows: TGTGCCAGCAGCATAGGGCCCGGCAGGAACTCCTACGAGCAGTACTTC. Its protein product is CASSIGPGRNSYEQYF. The whole variable domain, remainder taken from reference TRBV7-9 and TRBJ2-7, is DTGVSQNPRHKITKRGQNVTFRCDPISEHNRLYWYRQTLGQGPEFLTYFQNEAQLEKSRLLSDRFSAERPKGSFSTLEIQRTEQGDSAMYLCASSIGPGRNSYEQYFGPGTRLTVT.

This chain links TRBV9 with TRBJ1-1; 7 nucleotides align to TRBD1. The V segment lost 2 bases and the J segment 2 bases; nucleotides outside the gene matches: 6. The CDR3 runs 15 residues. Germline CDR1 reads SGDLS; CDR2 reads YYNGEE. The CDR3 DNA sequence: TGTGCCAGCAGCGTCGGACAGGAACGAAACACTGAAGCTTTCTTT. Its translation is CASSVGQERNTEAFF.

The chain links TRBV11-3 to TRBJ1-1, with 7 bases fitting TRBD1. CDR1 and CDR2 (germline): SGHNT, YENEEA. The CDR3 runs to 14 residues. With V trimmed by 1 base and J by 4 bases, 3 bases remained unmatched. CDR3 DNA: TGTGCCAGCAGCTTAGGGGGACAGCTCACTGAAGCTTTCTTT. This sequence encodes CASSLGGQLTEAFF.

The chain recombines TRBV7-3 with TRBJ2-7; TRBD2 might be the D (6 bases). Trimming stripped 2 bases from V and 2 bases from J, with 13 bases between. The CDR3 spans 15 residues. Looked up from germline, CDR1 is SGHTA and CDR2 is FQGTGA. Here the CDR3 DNA reads TGTGCCAGCAGCTTATTGGGGGGACCGACCTACGAGCAGTACTTC. Protein: CASSLLGGPTYEQYF.

J is TRBJ1-1 and V is TRBV5-6; no clear D. CDR3 length: 11 residues. V shed 3 bases and J shed 11 bases, with 11 bases lying between them. Germline CDR1 and CDR2: SGHDT and YYEEEE. The CDR3 loop reads CASSWRREAFF. CDR3 DNA sequence: TGTGCCAGCAGCTGGAGGCGAGAGGCTTTCTTT.

The V gene is TRBV28, the J gene TRBJ2-5, with D possibly matching TRBD2 (6 bases). The CDR3 is 14 residues long. CDR1 MDHEN and CDR2 SYDVKM come from the germline V gene. V shed 6 bases and J shed 2 bases, with 13 bases lying between them. In DNA form, the CDR3 reads TGTGCCAGCAGCACCCCGGGACTTCAAGAGACCCAGTACTTC. Amino acid sequence: CASSTPGLQETQYF.

V usage is TRBV30 and J usage is TRBJ2-7; 9 bases match TRBD1. The V gene's germline CDR1 is GTSNPN and CDR2 SVGIG (reference sequence). J was trimmed by 3 bases and V by 4 bases; bases with no gene match: 7. The length of the CDR3 is 14 residues. The DNA for the CDR3 is TGTGCCTGGACCCTCGACAGGGGGGGCTACGAGCAGTACTTC. This codes for CAWTLDRGGYEQYF.

The chain has TRBV18 and TRBJ2-7; 7 bases are a match to TRBD2. The ends lost 3 bases at V and 3 bases at J; junction bases unmatched: 2. The CDR3 is 13 residues long. The germline gives CDR1 KGHSH, CDR2 LQKENI. The CDR3 is CASSPRENYEQYF. The CDR3 DNA sequence: TGTGCCAGCTCACCGCGGGAGAACTACGAGCAGTACTTC.

The rearrangement uses TRBV4-2 and TRBJ2-2; TRBD2 matches at 7 bases. Trimming cost V 2 bases and J 7 bases; bases outside gene matches: 7. The CDR3 extends over 15 amino acids. Germline CDR1 reads LGHNA; CDR2 reads YNFKEQ. As DNA, the CDR3 is TGTGCCAGCAGCCAATTAGTTCCGGGGGGCGGGGAGCTGTTTTTT. Translated: CASSQLVPGGGELFF.

The CDR3, as DNA: TGTGCCAGCAGTTTGTACGACAGGGGATACAATGAGCAGTTCTTC. Protein product: CASSLYDRGYNEQFF. This sequence joins TRBV28 and TRBJ2-1, with 8 bases identical to TRBD1. The CDR3 is 15 residues long. V trimming: 3 bases; J trimming: 4 bases; junction bases outside the gene matches: 5. Germline-derived CDR1 and CDR2 are MDHEN and SYDVKM.

The chain couples TRBV11-3 to TRBJ2-1; tentatively, D is TRBD2 (6 bases). From germline, CDR1 is SGHNT and CDR2 YENEEA. Between the trimmed V and J ends, which lost 5 bases and 5 bases, there was a span of 19 bases. CDR3 length equals 16 residues. CDR3 in amino acids: CASSPRGSGANNEQFF. CDR3 nucleotides: TGTGCCAGCAGCCCCCGGGGTAGCGGAGCAAACAATGAGCAGTTCTTC.